This is a list of T cell receptor beta chains from one sample in a study of regulatory T cells in long-lasting Graves disease. TCRdb redid the calling of the multiplex PCR reads with MiXCR, one entry per CDR3 protein. The repertoire holds some 410,000 distinct CDR3 sequences, with less than 20% as singletons. The same sample was also used in a study of T cells in Graves' hyperthyroidism and ophthalmopathy.

Specimen: peripheral blood mononuclear cells (PBMCs), collected at new diagnosis, from a patient treated with antithyroid drugs. The receptors stem from a woman aged 30 to 39 with Graves disease. CDR3s include the opening cysteine and the closing phenylalanine or tryptophan. Fields, in order: D gene, V gene, J gene, clone size, CDR3 protein, CDR3 DNA. The D gene is left open where the match is weak. Not every row has a clone size; where given, it reads once, few, many or a size class.

D: TRBD2; V: TRBV6-1; J: TRBJ2-1; size: .; CDR3: CASRTTAGTSGRALNEQFF; DNA: TGTGCCAGCAGGACAACCGCCGGGACTAGCGGGAGGGCCCTCAATGAGCAGTTCTTC
D: TRBD1; V: TRBV10-3; J: TRBJ1-1; size: .; CDR3: CAISERGQVTNTEAFF; DNA: TGTGCCATCAGTGAAAGGGGACAGGTAACGAACACTGAAGCTTTCTTT
D: .; V: TRBV5-4; J: TRBJ2-1; size: many; CDR3: CASSRAAYNEQFF; DNA: TGTGCCAGCAGCAGAGCGGCTTACAATGAGCAGTTCTTC
D: .; V: TRBV6-1; J: TRBJ1-2; size: many; CDR3: CASSGQPFGGVYGYTF; DNA: TGTGCCAGCAGTGGACAGCCCTTCGGAGGGGTTTATGGCTACACCTTC
D: TRBD2; V: TRBV7-9; J: TRBJ2-7; size: .; CDR3: CASSSSNSGRAYEQYF; DNA: TGTGCCAGCAGCTCCTCCAATAGCGGGAGAGCGTACGAGCAGTACTTC
D: TRBD1; V: TRBV30; J: TRBJ1-5; size: many; CDR3: CAWRTGGNQPQHF; DNA: TGTGCCTGGAGGACAGGGGGCAATCAGCCCCAGCATTTT
D: .; V: TRBV6-1; J: TRBJ1-4; size: many; CDR3: CASSPRPQGATNEKLFF; DNA: TGTGCCAGCAGTCCTCGGCCCCAGGGTGCAACTAATGAAAAACTGTTTTTT
D: .; V: TRBV20-1; J: TRBJ1-3; size: many; CDR3: CSATGTDNSGNTIYF; DNA: TGCAGTGCTACCGGGACGGACAACTCTGGAAACACCATATATTTT
D: TRBD2; V: TRBV27; J: TRBJ2-1; size: many; CDR3: CASSPAAATSGRVYNEQFF; DNA: TGTGCCAGCAGCCCTGCGGCGGCGACTAGCGGGAGGGTTTACAATGAGCAGTTCTTC
D: .; V: TRBV30; J: TRBJ2-7; size: many; CDR3: CAWGGKGNYEQYF; DNA: TGTGCCTGGGGCGGGAAGGGGAACTACGAGCAGTACTTC
D: TRBD2; V: TRBV7-2; J: TRBJ2-1; size: many; CDR3: CASSLVSGGRGGEQFF; DNA: TGTGCCAGCAGCTTAGTATCGGGCGGGAGGGGAGGTGAGCAGTTCTTC
D: .; V: TRBV6-1; J: TRBJ1-1; size: many; CDR3: CASRNTERTEAFF; DNA: TGTGCCAGCAGGAATACGGAGAGGACTGAAGCTTTCTTT
D: .; V: TRBV28; J: TRBJ1-6; size: many; CDR3: CASSLGGLQNSPLHF; DNA: TGTGCCAGCAGTTTAGGGGGACTACAAAATTCACCCCTCCACTTT
D: .; V: TRBV14; J: TRBJ2-7; size: many; CDR3: CASSHDRYPYEQYF; DNA: TGTGCCAGCAGCCATGACAGGTATCCCTACGAGCAGTACTTC
D: .; V: TRBV5-1; J: TRBJ2-1; size: many; CDR3: CASSLSGNEQFF; DNA: TGCGCCAGCAGCTTGTCGGGGAATGAGCAGTTCTTC
D: TRBD2; V: TRBV7-9; J: TRBJ2-3; size: .; CDR3: CASSLRASGITDTQYF; DNA: TGTGCCAGCAGCTTAAGGGCTAGCGGGATTACAGATACGCAGTATTTT
D: .; V: TRBV28; J: TRBJ2-7; size: .; CDR3: CASRGAEPSYEQYF; DNA: TGTGCCAGCAGGGGGGCAGAACCCTCCTACGAGCAGTACTTC
D: .; V: TRBV20-1; J: TRBJ2-7; size: .; CDR3: CSAAGTLHYEQYF; DNA: TGCAGTGCTGCCGGGACCCTGCACTACGAGCAGTACTTC
D: TRBD2; V: TRBV30; J: TRBJ2-3; size: few; CDR3: CAWSVQTSLDTQYF; DNA: TGTGCCTGGAGTGTACAGACTAGCTTAGATACGCAGTATTTT
D: .; V: TRBV10-3; J: TRBJ2-2; size: many; CDR3: CAISDPVRMNTGELFF; DNA: TGTGCCATCAGTGACCCAGTAAGGATGAACACCGGGGAGCTGTTTTTT
D: TRBD1; V: TRBV28; J: TRBJ1-5; size: many; CDR3: CATRDSQYLSNQPQHF; DNA: TGTGCCACCCGGGACAGCCAGTACCTTAGCAATCAGCCCCAGCATTTT
D: .; V: TRBV5-1; J: TRBJ2-1; size: .; CDR3: CASSFGGSSNEQFF; DNA: TGCGCCAGCAGCTTTGGGGGAAGTAGCAATGAGCAGTTCTTC
D: TRBD2; V: TRBV6-1; J: TRBJ2-3; size: many; CDR3: CASSKLAGEGDTQYF; DNA: TGTGCCAGCAGTAAACTAGCGGGAGAAGGAGATACGCAGTATTTT
D: .; V: TRBV4-1; J: TRBJ2-1; size: .; CDR3: CASSQEPGLRGEQFF; DNA: TGCGCCAGCAGCCAAGAACCGGGTCTCCGAGGTGAGCAGTTCTTC
D: .; V: TRBV29-1; J: TRBJ1-1; size: many; CDR3: CSVEEGAGTEAFF; DNA: TGCAGCGTTGAGGAAGGGGCGGGCACTGAAGCTTTCTTT
D: .; V: TRBV15; J: TRBJ1-2; size: .; CDR3: CATSRDRAGEGGYTF; DNA: TGTGCCACCAGCAGAGATCGGGCAGGGGAGGGTGGCTACACCTTC
D: TRBD1; V: TRBV2; J: TRBJ2-3; size: .; CDR3: CASSNGQGPDTQYF; DNA: TGTGCCAGCAGTAACGGACAGGGACCAGATACGCAGTATTTT
D: .; V: TRBV15; J: TRBJ1-5; size: many; CDR3: CATSRDPRDYQPQHF; DNA: TGTGCCACCAGCAGAGATCCTAGGGATTACCAGCCCCAGCATTTT
D: TRBD1; V: TRBV14; J: TRBJ1-2; size: .; CDR3: CASSQEYSGTGPHTF; DNA: TGTGCCAGCAGCCAAGAATATTCCGGGACAGGTCCCCACACCTTC
D: .; V: TRBV28; J: TRBJ2-7; size: many; CDR3: CASSLISSYEQYF; DNA: TGTGCCAGCAGTCTTATCAGCTCCTACGAGCAGTACTTC
D: TRBD1; V: TRBV9; J: TRBJ2-7; size: few; CDR3: CASSVGQGIGEQYF; DNA: TGTGCCAGCAGCGTGGGACAGGGGATAGGGGAGCAGTACTTC
D: .; V: TRBV6-9; J: TRBJ2-2; size: once; CDR3: CASSSSAGQNTGELFF; DNA: TGTGCCAGCAGTTCCTCAGCGGGACAGAACACCGGGGAGCTGTTTTTT
D: .; V: TRBV15; J: TRBJ1-3; size: few; CDR3: CATSRDPTAGNTIYF; DNA: TGTGCCACCAGCAGAGATCCGACAGCCGGAAACACCATATATTTT
D: TRBD2; V: TRBV20-1; J: TRBJ2-2; size: many; CDR3: CSASVLGRGGELFF; DNA: TGCAGTGCTAGCGTCTTGGGGAGGGGCGGGGAGCTGTTTTTT
D: .; V: TRBV5-5; J: TRBJ2-7; size: many; CDR3: CASSLDPPGREDEQYF; DNA: TGTGCCAGCAGCTTAGACCCGCCGGGAAGGGAGGACGAGCAGTACTTC
D: TRBD1; V: TRBV10-2; J: TRBJ2-7; size: many; CDR3: CASSSGRQGGEQYF; DNA: TGCGCCAGCTCCTCCGGCCGACAGGGGGGCGAGCAGTACTTC
D: TRBD1; V: TRBV9; J: TRBJ2-7; size: many; CDR3: CASNTGTGYEQYF; DNA: TGTGCCAGCAACACCGGGACAGGCTACGAGCAGTACTTC
D: .; V: TRBV12-3/TRBV12-4; J: TRBJ1-1; size: many; CDR3: CASSLTNPWLSTEAFF; DNA: TGTGCCAGCAGTTTAACGAATCCATGGTTGAGCACTGAAGCTTTCTTT
D: .; V: TRBV27; J: TRBJ2-7; size: many; CDR3: CASRGPSYEQYF; DNA: TGTGCCAGCAGGGGGCCCTCCTACGAGCAGTACTTC
D: .; V: TRBV28; J: TRBJ1-4; size: .; CDR3: CASSFEGGRVEKLFF; DNA: TGTGCCAGCAGTTTCGAAGGGGGGCGCGTTGAAAAACTGTTTTTT
D: TRBD2; V: TRBV6-1; J: TRBJ2-3; size: many; CDR3: CASSTTSGRDRLERDFTDTQYF; DNA: TGTGCCAGCAGCACGACTAGCGGGAGGGATAGGTTGGAGAGGGACTTCACAGATACGCAGTATTTT
D: TRBD2; V: TRBV7-8; J: TRBJ2-7; size: many; CDR3: CASSRTYETSGASYEQYF; DNA: TGTGCCAGCAGCCGAACTTATGAGACTAGCGGGGCCTCCTACGAGCAGTACTTC
D: .; V: TRBV6-1; J: TRBJ1-1; size: many; CDR3: CASSTIWGVTEAFF; DNA: TGTGCCAGCAGTACTATTTGGGGCGTCACTGAAGCTTTCTTT
D: TRBD1; V: TRBV28; J: TRBJ2-1; size: many; CDR3: CASSPPGQGTYNEQFF; DNA: TGTGCCAGCAGTCCGCCGGGACAGGGGACCTACAATGAGCAGTTCTTC
D: .; V: TRBV28; J: TRBJ1-2; size: .; CDR3: CASSRDYEYGYTF; DNA: TGTGCCAGCAGTCGGGACTATGAGTATGGCTACACCTTC
D: .; V: TRBV6-1; J: TRBJ1-4; size: many; CDR3: CASSTGSTNEKLFF; DNA: TGTGCCAGCAGCACAGGCTCAACTAATGAAAAACTGTTTTTT
D: .; V: TRBV28; J: TRBJ2-4; size: many; CDR3: CASSFRGVVGKNIQYF; DNA: TGTGCCAGCAGTTTTCGGGGTGTAGTGGGCAAAAACATTCAGTACTTC
D: TRBD2; V: TRBV28; J: TRBJ2-1; size: many; CDR3: CASSLAGGPYNEQFF; DNA: TGTGCCAGCAGTTTAGCGGGAGGTCCCTACAATGAGCAGTTCTTC
D: .; V: TRBV9; J: TRBJ2-5; size: few; CDR3: CASSAIPQETQYF; DNA: TGTGCCAGCTCCGCGATCCCCCAAGAGACCCAGTACTTC
D: .; V: TRBV30; J: TRBJ1-4; size: many; CDR3: CAWSAGGVEKLFF; DNA: TGTGCCTGGAGCGCGGGAGGGGTTGAAAAACTGTTTTTT
D: .; V: TRBV11-2; J: TRBJ2-7; size: many; CDR3: CASSAHLGQGMYEQYF; DNA: TGTGCCAGCAGCGCCCATTTAGGGCAGGGGATGTACGAGCAGTACTTC
D: .; V: TRBV7-8; J: TRBJ1-3; size: many; CDR3: CASSSLRDSDAPGNTIYF; DNA: TGTGCCAGCAGCTCCCTTAGGGACTCAGACGCTCCTGGAAACACCATATATTTT
D: .; V: TRBV19; J: TRBJ1-2; size: .; CDR3: CASMEAGAQGYTF; DNA: TGTGCCAGTATGGAGGCAGGTGCTCAGGGCTACACCTTC
D: .; V: TRBV20-1; J: TRBJ1-1; size: many; CDR3: CSASEGFMNTEAFF; DNA: TGCAGTGCTTCAGAAGGTTTCATGAACACTGAAGCTTTCTTT
D: TRBD2; V: TRBV20-1; J: TRBJ2-5; size: many; CDR3: CSARDRESGREYETQYF; DNA: TGCAGTGCTAGAGATCGCGAGAGCGGGAGGGAGTACGAGACCCAGTACTTC
D: TRBD1; V: TRBV28; J: TRBJ2-6; size: .; CDR3: CASRGQGASGANVLTF; DNA: TGTGCCAGCAGGGGACAGGGGGCTAGTGGGGCCAACGTCCTGACTTTC
D: TRBD2; V: TRBV7-2; J: TRBJ2-5; size: few; CDR3: CASSLARLAGPAETQYF; DNA: TGTGCCAGCAGCTTAGCTAGACTAGCGGGCCCGGCGGAGACCCAGTACTTC
D: TRBD1; V: TRBV28; J: TRBJ2-1; size: many; CDR3: CASRLGQGGNEQFF; DNA: TGTGCCAGCAGACTCGGACAGGGGGGGAATGAGCAGTTCTTC
D: .; V: TRBV29-1; J: TRBJ1-2; size: few; CDR3: CSVDVPPLTF; DNA: TGCAGCGTTGACGTACCCCCCCTAACCTTC